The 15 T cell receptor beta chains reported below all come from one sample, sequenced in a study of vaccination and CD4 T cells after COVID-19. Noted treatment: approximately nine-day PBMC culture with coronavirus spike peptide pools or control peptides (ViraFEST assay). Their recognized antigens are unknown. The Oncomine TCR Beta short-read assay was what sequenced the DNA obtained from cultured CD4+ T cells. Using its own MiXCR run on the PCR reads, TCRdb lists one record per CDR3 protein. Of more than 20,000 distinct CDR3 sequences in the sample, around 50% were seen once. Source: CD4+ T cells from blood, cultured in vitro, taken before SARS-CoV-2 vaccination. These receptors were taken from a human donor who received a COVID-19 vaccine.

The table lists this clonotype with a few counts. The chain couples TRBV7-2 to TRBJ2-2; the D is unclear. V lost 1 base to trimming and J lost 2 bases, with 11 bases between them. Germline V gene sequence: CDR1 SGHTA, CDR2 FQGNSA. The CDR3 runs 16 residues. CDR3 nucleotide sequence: TGTGCCAGCAGCTTAGAACGACGGAGAAACACCGGGGAGCTGTTTTTT. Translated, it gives CASSLERRRNTGELFF.

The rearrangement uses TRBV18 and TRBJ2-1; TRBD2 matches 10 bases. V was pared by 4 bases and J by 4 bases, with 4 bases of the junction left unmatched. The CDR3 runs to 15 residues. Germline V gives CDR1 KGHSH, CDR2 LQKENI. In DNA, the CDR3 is TGTGCCAGCTCACTTCTAGCGGGGGAGTACAATGAGCAGTTCTTC. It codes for CASSLLAGEYNEQFF.

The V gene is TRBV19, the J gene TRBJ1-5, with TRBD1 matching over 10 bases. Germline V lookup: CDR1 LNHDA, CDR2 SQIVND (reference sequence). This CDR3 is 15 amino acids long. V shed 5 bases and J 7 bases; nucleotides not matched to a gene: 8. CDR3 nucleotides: TGTGCCAGTAGTCGCCGGGACAGGGGTTACCAGCCCCAGCATTTT. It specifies CASSRRDRGYQPQHF.

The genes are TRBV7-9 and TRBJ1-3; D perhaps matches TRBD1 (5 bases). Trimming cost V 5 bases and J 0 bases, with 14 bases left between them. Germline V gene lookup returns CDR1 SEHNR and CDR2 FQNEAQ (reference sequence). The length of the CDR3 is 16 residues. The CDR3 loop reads CASSPWDGSSGNTIYF. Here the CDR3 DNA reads TGTGCCAGCAGCCCCTGGGACGGGAGCTCTGGAAACACCATATATTTT. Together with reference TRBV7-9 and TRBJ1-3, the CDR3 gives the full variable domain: DTGVSQNPRHKITKRGQNVTFRCDPISEHNRLYWYRQTLGQGPEFLTYFQNEAQLEKSRLLSDRFSAERPKGSFSTLEIQRTEQGDSAMYLCASSPWDGSSGNTIYFGEGSWLTVV.

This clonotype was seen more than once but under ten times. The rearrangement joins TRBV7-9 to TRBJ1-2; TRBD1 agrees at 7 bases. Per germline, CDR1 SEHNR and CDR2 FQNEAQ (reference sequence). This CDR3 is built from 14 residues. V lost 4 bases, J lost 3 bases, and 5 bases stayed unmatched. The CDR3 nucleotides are TGTGCCAGCAGCTCGGGACAGCCCTACTATGGCTACACCTTC. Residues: CASSSGQPYYGYTF.

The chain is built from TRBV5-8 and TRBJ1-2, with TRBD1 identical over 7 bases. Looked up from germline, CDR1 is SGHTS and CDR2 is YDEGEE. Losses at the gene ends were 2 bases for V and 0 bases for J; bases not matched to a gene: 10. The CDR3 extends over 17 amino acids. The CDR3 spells CASSFLETGTANYGYTF. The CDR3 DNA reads TGTGCCAGCAGCTTTCTCGAAACCGGGACAGCTAACTATGGCTACACCTTC.

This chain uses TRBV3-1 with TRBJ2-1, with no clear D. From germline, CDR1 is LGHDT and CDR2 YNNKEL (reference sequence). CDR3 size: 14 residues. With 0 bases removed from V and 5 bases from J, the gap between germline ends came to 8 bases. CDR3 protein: CASSQDPTNNEQFF. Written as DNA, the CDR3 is TGTGCCAGCAGCCAAGATCCTACGAACAATGAGCAGTTCTTC.

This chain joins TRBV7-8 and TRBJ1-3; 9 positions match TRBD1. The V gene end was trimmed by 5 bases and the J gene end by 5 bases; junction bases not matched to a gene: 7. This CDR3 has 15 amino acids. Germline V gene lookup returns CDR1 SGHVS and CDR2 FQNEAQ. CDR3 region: CASSPRGQGRNTIYF. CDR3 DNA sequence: TGTGCCAGCAGCCCTCGGGGACAGGGTCGAAACACCATATATTTT.

CDR3 DNA sequence: TGCAGTGCTAGAAAGGGCTCCTATAATTCACCCCTCCACTTT. Its translation: CSARKGSYNSPLHF. The chain recombines TRBV20-1 with TRBJ1-6; D unresolved. CDR3 length: 14 residues. CDR1 DFQATT and CDR2 SNEGSKA come from the germline V gene (reference sequence). V was pared by 2 bases and J by 0 bases, with 5 bases between.

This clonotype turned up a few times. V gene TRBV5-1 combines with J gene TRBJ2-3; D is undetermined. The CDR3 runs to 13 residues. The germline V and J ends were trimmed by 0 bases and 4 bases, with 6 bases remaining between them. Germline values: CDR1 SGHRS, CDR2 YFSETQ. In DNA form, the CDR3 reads TGCGCCAGCAGCTTGGGCCCCGCAGATACGCAGTATTTT. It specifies CASSLGPADTQYF.

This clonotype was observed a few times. The CDR3 DNA is TGTGCCAGCAGCTCACGACAGGGCTCTAACTATGGCTACACCTTC. It encodes CASSSRQGSNYGYTF. The chain links TRBV7-9 to TRBJ1-2; 7 bases align to TRBD1. CDR1 and CDR2 from the germline V gene are SEHNR and FQNEAQ (reference sequence). CDR3 length equals 15 residues. J was trimmed by 0 bases and V by 4 bases; bases with no gene match: 5.

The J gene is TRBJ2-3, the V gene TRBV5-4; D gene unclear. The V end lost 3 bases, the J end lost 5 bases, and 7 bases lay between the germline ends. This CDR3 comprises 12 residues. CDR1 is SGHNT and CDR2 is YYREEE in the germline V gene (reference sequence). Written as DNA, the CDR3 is TGTGCCAGCAGCTCGCAAAGAGATACGCAGTATTTT. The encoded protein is CASSSQRDTQYF.

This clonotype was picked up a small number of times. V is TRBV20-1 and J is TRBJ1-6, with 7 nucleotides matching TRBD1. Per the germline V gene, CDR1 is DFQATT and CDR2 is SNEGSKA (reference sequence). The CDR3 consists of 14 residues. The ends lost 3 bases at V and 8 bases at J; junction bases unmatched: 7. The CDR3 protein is CSARYRGVDSPLHF. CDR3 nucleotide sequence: TGCAGTGCTAGGTACAGGGGAGTAGATTCACCCCTCCACTTT.

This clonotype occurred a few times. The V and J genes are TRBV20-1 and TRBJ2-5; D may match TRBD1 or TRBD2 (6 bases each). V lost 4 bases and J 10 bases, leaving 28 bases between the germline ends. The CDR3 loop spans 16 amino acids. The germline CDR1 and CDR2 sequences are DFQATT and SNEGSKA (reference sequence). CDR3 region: CSATPGTPGVRGDQYF. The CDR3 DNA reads TGCAGTGCTACACCCGGGACCCCGGGCGTAAGGGGGGACCAGTACTTC.

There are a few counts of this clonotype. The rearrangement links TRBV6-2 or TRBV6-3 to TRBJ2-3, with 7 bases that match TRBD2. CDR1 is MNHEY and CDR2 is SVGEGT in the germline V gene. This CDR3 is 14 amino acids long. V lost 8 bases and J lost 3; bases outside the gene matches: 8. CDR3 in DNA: TGTGCCAGCCACCCTAGCGGATCTACAGATACGCAGTATTTT. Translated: CASHPSGSTDTQYF.